The next 14 T cell receptor beta chains were all read from a single sample in a study of T cell responses to AZD1222 COVID-19 vaccine. Clones were read by immunoSEQ multiplex PCR, and TCRdb kept only the in-frame ones, dropping some. Of 90,000 to 150,000 clones listed, around 87% are singletons. The specimen was peripheral blood, collected on day 0 of AZD1222 vaccination. Receptor source: an adult in good health.

This chain uses TRBV25-1 with TRBJ2-7, with 8 bases matching TRBD1. V lost 2 bases and J lost 6; bases outside the gene matches: 15. This CDR3 spans 17 amino acids. Germline V CDR1 and CDR2: MGHDK, SYGVNS. This CDR3 reads CASSEVPGGKYPGEQYF. CDR3 nucleotide sequence: TGTGCCAGCAGTGAAGTACCAGGGGGCAAATACCCAGGCGAGCAGTACTTC.

The V gene is TRBV9, the J gene TRBJ1-3, with D unresolved. CDR3 length equals 17 residues. The V and J ends lost 0 bases and 0 bases respectively, with 13 bases between them. Germline lookup yields CDR1 SGDLS and CDR2 YYNGEE. The CDR3 DNA reads TGTGCCAGCAGCGTAGCGAGTTCCAAAAACTCTGGAAACACCATATATTTT. Protein sequence: CASSVASSKNSGNTIYF.

V is TRBV7-2 and J is TRBJ2-1; TRBD2 agrees at 8 bases. V lost 1 base and J lost 4; bases outside the gene matches: 3. CDR1 is SGHTA and CDR2 is FQGNSA in the germline V gene. The length of the CDR3 is 15 residues. The DNA for the CDR3 is TGTGCCAGCAGCTTAGTAACTAGCGGTTACAATGAGCAGTTCTTC. This gives the protein CASSLVTSGYNEQFF.

The chain has TRBV6-2 or TRBV6-3 and TRBJ1-3; a possible D gene is TRBD1 (6 bases). CDR1 is MNHEY, CDR2 SVGEGT, per germline. V dropped 5 bases and J dropped 0 bases, with 20 bases sitting between them. The CDR3 is made up of 18 amino acids. CDR3 loop: CASSTTGLTRTSGNTIYF. Here the CDR3 DNA reads TGTGCCAGCAGTACGACAGGTTTGACTAGAACCTCTGGAAACACCATATATTTT.

The chain combines TRBV5-1 with TRBJ2-7; tentatively, D is TRBD2 (6 bases). Trimming left V 4 bases short and J 0 bases short, with 26 bases between. The CDR3 covers 19 residues. Germline V lookup: CDR1 SGHRS, CDR2 YFSETQ. CDR3: CASSGVSLRTLSGSYEQYF. For the CDR3, the DNA is TGCGCCAGCAGCGGGGTATCTCTGCGTACCCTTAGCGGCTCCTACGAGCAGTACTTC.

The rearrangement joins TRBV6-5 to TRBJ2-7; D not certain. Trimming shortened V by 4 bases and J by 2 bases, and 18 bases separated the two germline ends. The germline V gene encodes CDR1 MNHEY and CDR2 SVGAGI. CDR3 length equals 16 residues. The CDR3 nucleotides are TGTGCCAGCAGTTTCCGCTCGAGACAAGGAGCCTACGAGCAGTACTTC. Its protein is CASSFRSRQGAYEQYF.

The chain combines TRBV14 with TRBJ1-2; D remains unclear. Germline V gene data show CDR1 as SGHDN and CDR2 as FVKESK. V dropped 4 bases and J dropped 7 bases, with 13 bases sitting between them. This CDR3 is 13 amino acids long. CDR3 sequence: CASSPLNGVGYTF. CDR3 DNA: TGTGCCAGCAGCCCCCTGAATGGGGTTGGCTACACCTTC.

The rearrangement links TRBV6-5 to TRBJ2-5; D not certain. CDR3 length: 12 amino acids. V dropped 7 bases and J dropped 0 bases, with 6 bases sitting between them. Per germline, CDR1 MNHEY and CDR2 SVGAGI. The CDR3 DNA sequence: TGTGCCAGCACCCCCCACCAAGAGACCCAGTACTTC. Its translation is CASTPHQETQYF.

This chain connects TRBV7-3 to TRBJ1-2, with D hard to call. This CDR3 has 14 residues. V was cut by 2 bases and J by 1 base, with 8 bases left in between. Per the germline V gene, CDR1 is SGHTA and CDR2 is FQGTGA. The CDR3 region has the DNA TGTGCCAGCAGCTTAGGGCCAAATAACTATGGCTACACCTTC. Translated, it gives CASSLGPNNYGYTF.

The chain has TRBV6-1 and TRBJ1-5; D gene ambiguous. Germline CDR1 reads MNHNS; CDR2 reads SASEGT. This CDR3 contains 15 residues. The V end was cut by 2 bases, the J end by 0 bases, with 8 bases between. CDR3 residues: CASSELVGSNQPQHF. The CDR3 DNA reads as TGTGCCAGCAGTGAATTAGTGGGTAGCAATCAGCCCCAGCATTTT.

This rearrangement joins TRBV3-1 (or the pseudogene TRBV3-2) to TRBJ2-7, with unresolved D. V was trimmed by 1 base and J by 4 bases, leaving 11 bases between them. Germline CDR1 is LGHDT and CDR2 is YNNKEL (reference sequence). The CDR3 is 14 amino acids. The CDR3 is CASSQGAVGYEQYF. The DNA for the CDR3 is TGTGCCAGCAGCCAAGGTGCAGTCGGTTACGAGCAGTACTTC.

This clone was detected only once. The gene calls are TRBV3-1 (or the pseudogene TRBV3-2) and TRBJ1-5; D unclear. The CDR3 sequence is 13 residues long. CDR1 and CDR2 (germline): LGHDT, YNNKEL (reference sequence). Between the trimmed V and J ends, which lost 3 bases and 4 bases, there was a span of 7 bases. CDR3 sequence (DNA): TGTGCCAGCAGCCAGGGGAATAATCAGCCCCAGCATTTT. The encoded protein is CASSQGNNQPQHF.

The chain links TRBV19 to TRBJ1-4, with D perhaps TRBD1 (5 bases). Trimming shortened V by 2 bases and J by 7 bases, and 17 bases separated the two germline ends. The CDR3 contains 16 residues. Per germline, CDR1 LNHDA and CDR2 SQIVND (reference sequence). CDR3: CASSILPGPSGEKLFF. As DNA, the CDR3 is TGTGCCAGTAGTATACTACCGGGACCCAGTGGTGAAAAACTGTTTTTT. Full variable domain (rest looked up from reference TRBV19 and TRBJ1-4): DGGITQSPKYLFRKEGQNVTLSCEQNLNHDAMYWYRQDPGQGLRLIYYSQIVNDFQKGDIAEGYSVSREKKESFPLTVTSAQKNPTAFYLCASSILPGPSGEKLFFGSGTQLSVL.

The J gene is TRBJ1-4, the V gene TRBV27; D ambiguous. The CDR3 has 12 residues. The germline V and J ends were trimmed by 7 bases and 10 bases, with 13 bases remaining between them. Per the germline V gene, CDR1 is MNHEY and CDR2 is SMNVEV (reference sequence). The CDR3: CASTGLDGKLFF. The CDR3 region has the DNA TGTGCCAGCACCGGCTTAGATGGAAAACTGTTTTTT.